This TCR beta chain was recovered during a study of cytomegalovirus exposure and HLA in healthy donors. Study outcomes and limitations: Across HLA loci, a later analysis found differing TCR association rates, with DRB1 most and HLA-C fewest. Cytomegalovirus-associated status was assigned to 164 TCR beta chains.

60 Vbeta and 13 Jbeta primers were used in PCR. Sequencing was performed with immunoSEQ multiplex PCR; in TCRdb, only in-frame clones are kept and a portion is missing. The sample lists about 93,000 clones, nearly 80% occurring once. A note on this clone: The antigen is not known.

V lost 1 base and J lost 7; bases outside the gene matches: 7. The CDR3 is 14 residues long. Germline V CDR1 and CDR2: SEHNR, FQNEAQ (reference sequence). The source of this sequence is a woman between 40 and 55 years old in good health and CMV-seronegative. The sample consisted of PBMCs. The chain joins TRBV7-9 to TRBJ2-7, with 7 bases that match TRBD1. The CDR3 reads CASSLVETGSEQYF. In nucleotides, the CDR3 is TGTGCCAGCAGCTTAGTAGAGACAGGGTCGGAGCAGTACTTC.